This T cell receptor beta chain was documented in a study of T cells after yellow fever vaccination. Study-wide background: Some fractions had low cell numbers, and these were prepared with SMART-Seq v4 Ultra Low Input.

This clonotype was detected a few times. What it binds is not known. TCRdb redid the calling of the 5' RACE reads with MiXCR, one entry per CDR3 protein. The sample shows around 310,000 distinct CDR3 sequences, 8.7% of them seen only once. V was clipped by 5 bases and J by 3 bases, with 10 bases between them. Per germline, CDR1 KGHSH and CDR2 LQKENI. This CDR3 is 13 amino acids long. General study points: The study found a weaker secondary response that peaked faster, day 5 versus 15. There was a possibility that FACS-sorted repertoires contained abundant clonotypes contaminating from the bulk population. A small proportion of clonotypes was detected in both the CD4 and CD8 compartments.

The sample was PBMCs, taken on the day of the first yellow fever vaccination. This clonotype originated in a man younger than 30 who received the YFV17D yellow fever vaccine. This chain links TRBV18 with TRBJ2-5, with unresolved D. The CDR3 nucleotides read TGTGCCAGCTCAGAGACGGTTGAAGAGACCCAGTACTTC. As protein: CASSETVEETQYF.